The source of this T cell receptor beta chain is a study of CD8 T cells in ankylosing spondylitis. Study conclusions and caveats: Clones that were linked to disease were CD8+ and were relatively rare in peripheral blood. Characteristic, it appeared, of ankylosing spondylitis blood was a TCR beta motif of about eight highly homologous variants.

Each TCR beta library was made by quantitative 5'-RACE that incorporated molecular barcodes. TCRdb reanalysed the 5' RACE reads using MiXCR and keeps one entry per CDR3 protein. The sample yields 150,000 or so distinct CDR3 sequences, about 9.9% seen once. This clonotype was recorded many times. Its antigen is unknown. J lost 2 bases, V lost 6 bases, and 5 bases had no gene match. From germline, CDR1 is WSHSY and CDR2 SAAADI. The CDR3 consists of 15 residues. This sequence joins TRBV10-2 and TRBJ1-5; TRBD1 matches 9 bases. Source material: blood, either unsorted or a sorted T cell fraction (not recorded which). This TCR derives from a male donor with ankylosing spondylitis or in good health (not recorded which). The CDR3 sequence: CASRAGQGGNQPQHF. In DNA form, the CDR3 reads TGCGCCAGCAGAGCGGGACAGGGCGGCAATCAGCCCCAGCATTTT.